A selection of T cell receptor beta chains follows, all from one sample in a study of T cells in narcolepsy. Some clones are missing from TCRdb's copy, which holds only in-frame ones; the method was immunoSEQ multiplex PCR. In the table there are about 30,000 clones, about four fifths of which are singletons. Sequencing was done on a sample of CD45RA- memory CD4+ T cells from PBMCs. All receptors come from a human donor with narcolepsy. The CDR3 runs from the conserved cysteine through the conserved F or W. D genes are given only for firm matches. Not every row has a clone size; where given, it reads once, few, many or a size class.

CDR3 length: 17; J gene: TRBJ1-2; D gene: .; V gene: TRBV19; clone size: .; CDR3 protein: CASTPRPGQRANYGYTF; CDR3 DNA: TGTGCCAGTACCCCAAGGCCCGGACAGCGAGCTAACTATGGCTACACCTTC
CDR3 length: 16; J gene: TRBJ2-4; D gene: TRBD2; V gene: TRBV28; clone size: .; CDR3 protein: CASSLWTSGAKNIQYF; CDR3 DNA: TGTGCCAGCAGTTTATGGACTAGCGGGGCCAAAAACATTCAGTACTTC
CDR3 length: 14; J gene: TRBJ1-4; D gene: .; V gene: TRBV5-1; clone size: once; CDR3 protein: CASSLLGSNEKLFF; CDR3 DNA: TGCGCCAGCAGCTTGTTGGGATCTAATGAAAAACTGTTTTTT
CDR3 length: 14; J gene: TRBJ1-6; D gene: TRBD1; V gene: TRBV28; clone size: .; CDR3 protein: CASSLGDRSSPLHF; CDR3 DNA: TGTGCCAGCAGTCTAGGGGACAGGAGTTCACCCCTCCACTTT
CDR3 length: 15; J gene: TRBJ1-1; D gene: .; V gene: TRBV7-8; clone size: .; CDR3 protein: CASSLVRQMNTEAFF; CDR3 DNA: TGTGCCAGCAGCTTAGTCAGACAGATGAACACTGAAGCTTTCTTT
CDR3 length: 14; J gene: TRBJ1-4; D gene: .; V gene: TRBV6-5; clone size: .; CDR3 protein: CASSERGSNEKLFF; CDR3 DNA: TGTGCCAGCAGTGAACGGGGAAGCAATGAAAAACTGTTTTTT
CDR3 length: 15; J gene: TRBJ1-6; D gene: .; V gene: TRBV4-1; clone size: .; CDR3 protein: CASSQGWGVRSPLHF; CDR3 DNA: TGCGCCAGCAGCCAAGGGTGGGGAGTACGTTCACCCCTCCACTTT
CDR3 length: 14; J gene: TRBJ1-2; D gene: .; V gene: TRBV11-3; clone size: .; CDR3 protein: CASSLGQNPYGYTF; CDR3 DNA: TGTGCCAGCTCCTTGGGGCAGAACCCCTATGGCTACACCTTC
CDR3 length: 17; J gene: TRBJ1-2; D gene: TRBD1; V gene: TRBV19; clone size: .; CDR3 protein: CASSNSFPGTVNYGYTF; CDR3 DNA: TGTGCCAGTAGTAACTCCTTCCCCGGGACAGTGAACTATGGCTACACCTTC
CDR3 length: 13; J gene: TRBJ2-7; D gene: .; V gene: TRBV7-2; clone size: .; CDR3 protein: CASSLARRYEQYF; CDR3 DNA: TGTGCCAGCAGCCTCGCGCGGCGGTACGAGCAGTACTTC
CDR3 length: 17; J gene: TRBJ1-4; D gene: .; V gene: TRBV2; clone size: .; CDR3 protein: CASRDPTGSATNEKLFF; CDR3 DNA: TGTGCCAGCCGGGACCCGACGGGGTCCGCAACTAATGAAAAACTGTTTTTT
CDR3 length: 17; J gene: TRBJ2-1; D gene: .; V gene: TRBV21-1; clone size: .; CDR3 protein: CASRRLVATPSDNEQFF; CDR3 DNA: TGTGCCAGCAGGCGCTTGGTAGCTACACCATCCGACAATGAGCAGTTCTTC
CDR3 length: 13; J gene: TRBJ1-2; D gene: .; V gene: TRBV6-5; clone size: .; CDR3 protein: CASTRGAEYGYTF; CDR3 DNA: TGTGCCAGCACCCGCGGAGCTGAGTATGGCTACACCTTC
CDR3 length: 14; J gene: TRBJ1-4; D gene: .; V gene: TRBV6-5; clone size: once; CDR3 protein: CASSYLQDNEKLFF; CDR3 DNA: TGTGCCAGCAGTTACCTCCAGGACAATGAAAAACTGTTTTTT
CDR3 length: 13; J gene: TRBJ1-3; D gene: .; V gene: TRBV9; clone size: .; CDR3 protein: CASSPASGNTIYF; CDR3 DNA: TGTGCCAGCAGCCCAGCCTCTGGAAACACCATATATTTT
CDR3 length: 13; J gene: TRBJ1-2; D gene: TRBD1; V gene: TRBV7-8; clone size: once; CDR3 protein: CASSPRTGEGYTF; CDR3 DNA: TGTGCCAGCAGCCCTCGGACAGGGGAAGGCTACACCTTC
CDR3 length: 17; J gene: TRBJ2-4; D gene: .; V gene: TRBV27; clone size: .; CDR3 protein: CASRGALGGRFKNIQYF; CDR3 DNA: TGTGCCAGCAGGGGCGCTCTGGGGGGGCGATTCAAAAACATTCAGTACTTC
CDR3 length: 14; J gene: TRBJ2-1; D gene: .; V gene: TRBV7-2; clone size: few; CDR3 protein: CASSFRDNYNEQFF; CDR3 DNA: TGTGCCAGCAGTTTCAGGGACAACTACAATGAGCAGTTCTTC
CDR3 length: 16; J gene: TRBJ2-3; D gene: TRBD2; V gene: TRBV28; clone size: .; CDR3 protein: CASTDLERGAGDTQYF; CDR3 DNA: TGTGCCAGCACCGACTTGGAGCGGGGGGCGGGAGATACGCAGTATTTT
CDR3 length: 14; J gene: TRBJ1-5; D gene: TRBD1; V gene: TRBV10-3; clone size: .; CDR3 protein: CATGQGAMNQPQHF; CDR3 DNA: TGTGCCACCGGACAGGGGGCGATGAATCAGCCCCAGCATTTT
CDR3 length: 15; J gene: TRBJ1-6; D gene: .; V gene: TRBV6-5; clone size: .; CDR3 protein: CASSPTGPLTSPLHF; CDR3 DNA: TGTGCCAGCAGTCCCACAGGGCCACTAACTTCACCCCTCCACTTT
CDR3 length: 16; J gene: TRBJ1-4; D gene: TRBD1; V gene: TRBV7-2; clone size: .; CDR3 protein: CASSLTSGQGAEKLFF; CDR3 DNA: TGTGCCAGCAGCTTAACGTCCGGTCAGGGGGCTGAAAAACTGTTTTTT
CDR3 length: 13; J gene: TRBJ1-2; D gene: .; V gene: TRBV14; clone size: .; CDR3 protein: CASSQPGHYGYTF; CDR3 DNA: TGTGCCAGCAGCCAACCAGGGCACTATGGCTACACCTTC
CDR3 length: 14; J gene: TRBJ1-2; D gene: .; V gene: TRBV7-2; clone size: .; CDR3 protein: CASSLTQGHYGYTF; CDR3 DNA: TGTGCCAGCAGCTTAACGCAGGGACACTATGGCTACACCTTC
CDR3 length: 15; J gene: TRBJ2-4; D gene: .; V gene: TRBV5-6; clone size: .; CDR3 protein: CASRPPGGFEDIQYF; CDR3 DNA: TGTGCCAGCAGACCCCCCGGGGGTTTTGAAGACATTCAGTACTTC
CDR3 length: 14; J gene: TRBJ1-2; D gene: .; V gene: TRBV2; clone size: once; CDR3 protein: CASSDKSTNYGYTF; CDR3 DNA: TGTGCCAGCAGTGATAAGAGTACTAACTATGGCTACACCTTC
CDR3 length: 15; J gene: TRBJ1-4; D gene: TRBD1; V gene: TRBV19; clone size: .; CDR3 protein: CASSRRTGLVEKLFF; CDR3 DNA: TGTGCCAGTAGTCGGCGGACAGGGCTAGTTGAAAAACTGTTTTTT
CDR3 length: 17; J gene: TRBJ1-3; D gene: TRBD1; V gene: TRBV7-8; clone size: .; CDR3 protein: CASSLGTGGAAGNTIYF; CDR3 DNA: TGTGCCAGCAGCTTAGGGACAGGGGGCGCCGCTGGAAACACCATATATTTT
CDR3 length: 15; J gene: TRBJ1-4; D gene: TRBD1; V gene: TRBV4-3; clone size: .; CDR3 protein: CASSQSGTGDEKLFF; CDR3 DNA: TGCGCCAGCAGCCAGTCCGGGACAGGGGATGAAAAACTGTTTTTT
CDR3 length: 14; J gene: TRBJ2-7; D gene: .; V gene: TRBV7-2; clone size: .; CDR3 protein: CASSLSPGFYEQYF; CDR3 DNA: TGTGCCAGCAGCTTATCCCCTGGGTTCTACGAGCAGTACTTC
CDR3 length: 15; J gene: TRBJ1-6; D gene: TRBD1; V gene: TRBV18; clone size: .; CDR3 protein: CASSPLGTDNSPLHF; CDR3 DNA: TGTGCCAGCTCACCACTCGGGACAGATAATTCACCCCTCCACTTT
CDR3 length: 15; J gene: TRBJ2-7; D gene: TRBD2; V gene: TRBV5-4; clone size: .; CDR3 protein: CASSATSGPSYEQYF; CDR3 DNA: TGTGCCAGCAGCGCGACTAGCGGCCCCTCCTACGAGCAGTACTTC
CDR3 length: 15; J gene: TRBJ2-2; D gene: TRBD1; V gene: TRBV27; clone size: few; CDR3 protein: CASSLWGQYTGELFF; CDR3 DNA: TGTGCCAGCAGTTTATGGGGACAGTACACCGGGGAGCTGTTTTTT